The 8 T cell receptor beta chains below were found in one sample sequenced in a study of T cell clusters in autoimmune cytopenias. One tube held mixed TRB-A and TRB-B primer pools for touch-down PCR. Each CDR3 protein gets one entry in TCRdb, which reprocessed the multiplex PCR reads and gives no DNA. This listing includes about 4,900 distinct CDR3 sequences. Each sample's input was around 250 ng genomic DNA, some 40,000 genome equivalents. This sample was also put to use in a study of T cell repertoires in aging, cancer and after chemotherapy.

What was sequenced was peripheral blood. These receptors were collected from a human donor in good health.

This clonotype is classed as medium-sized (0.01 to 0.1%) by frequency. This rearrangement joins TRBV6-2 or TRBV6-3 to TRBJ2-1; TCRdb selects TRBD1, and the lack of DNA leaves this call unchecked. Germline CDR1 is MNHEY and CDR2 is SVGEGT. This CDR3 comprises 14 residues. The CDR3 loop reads CASSYFQGFDEQFF.

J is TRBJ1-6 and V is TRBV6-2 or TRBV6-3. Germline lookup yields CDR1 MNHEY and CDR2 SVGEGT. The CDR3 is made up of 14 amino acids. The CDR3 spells CASSAAGDNSPLHF.

CDR3 residues: CASTPPGAPSYNEQFF. The chain carries TRBV19 and TRBJ2-1; TCRdb proposes TRBD1, but this gene call is untestable without DNA. CDR1 and CDR2 from the germline V gene are LNHDA and SQIVND (reference sequence). The CDR3 runs 16 residues.

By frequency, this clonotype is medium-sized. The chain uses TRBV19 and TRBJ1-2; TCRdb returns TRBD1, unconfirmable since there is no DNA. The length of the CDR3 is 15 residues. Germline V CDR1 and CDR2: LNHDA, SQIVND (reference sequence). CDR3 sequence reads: CASSTTRQGSYGYTF.

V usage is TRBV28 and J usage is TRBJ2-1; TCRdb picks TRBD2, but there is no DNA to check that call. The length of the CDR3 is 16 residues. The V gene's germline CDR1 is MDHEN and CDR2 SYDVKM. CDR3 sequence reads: CASSLVSGSSYNEQFF.

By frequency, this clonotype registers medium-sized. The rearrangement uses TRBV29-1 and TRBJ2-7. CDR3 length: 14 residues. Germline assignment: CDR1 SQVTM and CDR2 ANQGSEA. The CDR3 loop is CSVETADSSYEQYF.

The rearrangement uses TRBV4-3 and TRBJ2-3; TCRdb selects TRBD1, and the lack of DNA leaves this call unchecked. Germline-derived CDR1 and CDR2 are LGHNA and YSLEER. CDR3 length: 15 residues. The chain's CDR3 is CASSQEGGGTDTQYF.

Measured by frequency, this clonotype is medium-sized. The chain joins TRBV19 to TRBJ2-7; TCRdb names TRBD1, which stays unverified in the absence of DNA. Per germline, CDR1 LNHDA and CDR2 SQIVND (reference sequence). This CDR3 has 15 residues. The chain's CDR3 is CASSKDRGRNYEQYF.